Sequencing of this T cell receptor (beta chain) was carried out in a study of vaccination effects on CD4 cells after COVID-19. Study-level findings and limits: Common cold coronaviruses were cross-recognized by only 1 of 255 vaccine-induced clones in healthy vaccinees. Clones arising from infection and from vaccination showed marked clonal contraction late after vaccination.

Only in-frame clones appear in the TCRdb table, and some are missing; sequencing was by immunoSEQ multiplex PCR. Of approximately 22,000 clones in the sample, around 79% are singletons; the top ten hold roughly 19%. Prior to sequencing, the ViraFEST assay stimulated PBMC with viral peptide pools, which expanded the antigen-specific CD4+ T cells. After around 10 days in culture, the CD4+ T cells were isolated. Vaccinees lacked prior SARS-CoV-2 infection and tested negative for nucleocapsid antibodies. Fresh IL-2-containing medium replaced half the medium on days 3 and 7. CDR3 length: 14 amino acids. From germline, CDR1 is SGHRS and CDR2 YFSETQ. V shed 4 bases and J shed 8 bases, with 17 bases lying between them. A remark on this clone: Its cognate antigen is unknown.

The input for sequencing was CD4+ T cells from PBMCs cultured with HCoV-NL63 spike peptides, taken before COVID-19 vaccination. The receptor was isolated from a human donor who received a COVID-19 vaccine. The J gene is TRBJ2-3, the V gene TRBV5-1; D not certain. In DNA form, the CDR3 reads TGCGCCAGCAGCCTGGACGGACCTCTAGGTACGCAGTATTTT. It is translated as CASSLDGPLGTQYF.